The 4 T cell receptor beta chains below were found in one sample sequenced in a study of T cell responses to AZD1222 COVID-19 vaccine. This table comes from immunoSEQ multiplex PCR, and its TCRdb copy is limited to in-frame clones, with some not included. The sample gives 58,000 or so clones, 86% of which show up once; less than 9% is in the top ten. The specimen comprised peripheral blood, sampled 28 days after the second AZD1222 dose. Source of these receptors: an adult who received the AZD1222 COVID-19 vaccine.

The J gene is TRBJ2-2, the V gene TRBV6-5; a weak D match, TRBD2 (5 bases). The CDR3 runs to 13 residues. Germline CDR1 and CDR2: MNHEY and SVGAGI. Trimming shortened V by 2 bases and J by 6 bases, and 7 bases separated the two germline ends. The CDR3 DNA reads TGTGCCAGCAGTTACGGGAGCGCCGGGGAGCTGTTTTTT. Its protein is CASSYGSAGELFF.

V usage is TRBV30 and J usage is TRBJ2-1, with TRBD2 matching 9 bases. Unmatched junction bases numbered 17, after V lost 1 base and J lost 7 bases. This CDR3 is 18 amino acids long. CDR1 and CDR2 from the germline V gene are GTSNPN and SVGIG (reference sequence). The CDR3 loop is CAWSDTTLRGGFFNEQFF. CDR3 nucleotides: TGTGCCTGGAGTGACACCACACTGCGGGGGGGATTTTTTAATGAGCAGTTCTTC. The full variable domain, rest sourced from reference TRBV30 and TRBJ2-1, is SQTIHQWPATLVQPVGSPLSLECTVEGTSNPNLYWYRQAAGRGLQLLFYSVGIGQISSEVPQNLSASRPQDRQFILSSKKLLLSDSGFYLCAWSDTTLRGGFFNEQFFGPGTRLTVL.

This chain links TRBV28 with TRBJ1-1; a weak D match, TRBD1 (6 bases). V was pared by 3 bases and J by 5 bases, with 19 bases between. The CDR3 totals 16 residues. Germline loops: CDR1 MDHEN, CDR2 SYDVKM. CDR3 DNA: TGTGCCAGCAGTTTTCGGCAGGGGAGAGGTACGACTGAAGCTTTCTTT. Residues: CASSFRQGRGTTEAFF.

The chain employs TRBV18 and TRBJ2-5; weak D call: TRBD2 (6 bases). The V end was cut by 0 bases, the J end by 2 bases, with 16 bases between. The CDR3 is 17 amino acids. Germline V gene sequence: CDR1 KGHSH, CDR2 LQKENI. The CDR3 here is CASSPPRRVGGQETQYF. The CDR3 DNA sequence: TGTGCCAGCTCACCACCGAGGAGGGTAGGAGGTCAAGAGACCCAGTACTTC.